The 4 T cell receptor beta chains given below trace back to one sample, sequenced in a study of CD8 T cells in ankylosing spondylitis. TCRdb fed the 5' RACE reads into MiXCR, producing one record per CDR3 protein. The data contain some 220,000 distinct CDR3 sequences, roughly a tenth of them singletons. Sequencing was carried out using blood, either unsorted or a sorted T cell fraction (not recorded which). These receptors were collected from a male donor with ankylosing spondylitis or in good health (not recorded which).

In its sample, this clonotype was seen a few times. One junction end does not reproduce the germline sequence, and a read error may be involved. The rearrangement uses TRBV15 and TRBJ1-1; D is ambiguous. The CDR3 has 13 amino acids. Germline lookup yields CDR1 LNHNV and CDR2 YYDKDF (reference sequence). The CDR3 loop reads CAASEAPGTEAFF. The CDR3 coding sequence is TGTGCCGCCAGCGAGGCGCCGGGCACTGAAGCTTTCTTT.

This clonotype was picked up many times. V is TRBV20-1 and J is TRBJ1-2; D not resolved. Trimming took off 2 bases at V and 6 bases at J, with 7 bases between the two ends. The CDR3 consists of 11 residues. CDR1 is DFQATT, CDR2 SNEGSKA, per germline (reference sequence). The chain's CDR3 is CSARTPNGYTF. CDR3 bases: TGCAGTGCTAGAACCCCTAATGGCTACACCTTC.

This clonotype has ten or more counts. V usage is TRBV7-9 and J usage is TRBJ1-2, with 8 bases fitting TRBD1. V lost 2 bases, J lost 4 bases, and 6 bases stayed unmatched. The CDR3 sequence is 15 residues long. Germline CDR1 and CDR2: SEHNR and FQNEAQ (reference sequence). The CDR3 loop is CASSLSAGGRYGYTF. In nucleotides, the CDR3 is TGTGCCAGCAGCTTATCGGCAGGGGGCCGCTATGGCTACACCTTC.

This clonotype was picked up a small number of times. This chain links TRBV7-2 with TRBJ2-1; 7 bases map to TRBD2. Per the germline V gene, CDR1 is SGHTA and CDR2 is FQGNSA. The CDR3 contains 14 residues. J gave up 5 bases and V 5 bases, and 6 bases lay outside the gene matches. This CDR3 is CASSGLAAHNEQFF. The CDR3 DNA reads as TGTGCCAGCAGCGGTCTAGCGGCTCACAATGAGCAGTTCTTC.